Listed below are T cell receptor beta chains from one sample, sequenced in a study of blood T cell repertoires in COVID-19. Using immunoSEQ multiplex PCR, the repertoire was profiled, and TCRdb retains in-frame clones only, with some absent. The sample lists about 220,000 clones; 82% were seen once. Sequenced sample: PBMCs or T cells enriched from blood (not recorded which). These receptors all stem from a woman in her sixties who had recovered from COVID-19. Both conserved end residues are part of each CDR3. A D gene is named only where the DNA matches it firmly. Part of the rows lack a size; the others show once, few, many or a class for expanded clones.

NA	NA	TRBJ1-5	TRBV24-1	CATSDFRGEPQHF	TGTGCCACCAGTGATTTCAGGGGCGAGCCCCAGCATTTT
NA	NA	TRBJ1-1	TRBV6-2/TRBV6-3	CASSYSIDSVTEAFF	TGTGCCAGCAGTTACTCGATCGACAGCGTCACTGAAGCTTTCTTT
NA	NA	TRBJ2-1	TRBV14	CASSPLGSSYNEQFF	TGTGCCAGCAGCCCGTTAGGGAGCTCCTACAATGAGCAGTTCTTC
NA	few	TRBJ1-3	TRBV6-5	CASSSSYTGAGNTIYF	TGTGCCAGCAGTTCCTCTTATACCGGGGCTGGAAACACCATATATTTT
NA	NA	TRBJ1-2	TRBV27	CASSSGGAEDYGYTF	TGTGCCAGCAGTTCTGGGGGGGCGGAGGACTATGGCTACACCTTC
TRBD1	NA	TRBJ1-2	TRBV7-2	CASIRDRAYGYTF	TGTGCCAGCATCCGGGACAGGGCGTATGGCTACACCTTC
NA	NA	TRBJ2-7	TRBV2	CASSSGTTYEQYF	TGTGCCAGCAGTTCCGGGACAACCTACGAGCAGTACTTC
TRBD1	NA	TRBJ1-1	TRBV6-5	CATNRGANTEAFF	TGTGCAACAAACAGGGGCGCGAACACTGAAGCTTTCTTT
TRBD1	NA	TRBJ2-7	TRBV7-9	CASSLAGQGYEQYF	TGTGCCAGCAGCTTAGCGGGACAGGGTTACGAGCAGTACTTC
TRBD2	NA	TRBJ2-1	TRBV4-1	CASSQQGLVSYNEQFF	TGCGCCAGCAGCCAGCAGGGACTAGTATCCTACAATGAGCAGTTCTTC
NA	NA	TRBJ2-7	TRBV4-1	CASSQDQGLGEQYF	TGCGCCAGCAGCCAAGATCAGGGGTTGGGCGAGCAGTACTTC
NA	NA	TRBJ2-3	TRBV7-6	CASSLAGGVTDTQYF	TGTGCCAGCAGCTTAGCGGGAGGTGTTACAGATACGCAGTATTTT
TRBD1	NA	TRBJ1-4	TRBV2	CASSVRDRNEKLFF	TGTGCCAGCAGTGTAAGGGACAGAAATGAAAAACTGTTTTTT
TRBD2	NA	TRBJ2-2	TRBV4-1	CASSQGSGVVGGELFF	TGCGCCAGCAGCCAAGGTAGCGGGGTGGTTGGCGGGGAGCTGTTTTTT
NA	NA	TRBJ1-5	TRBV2	CASSVEGSNQPQHF	TGTGCCAGCAGTGTGGAGGGTAGCAATCAGCCCCAGCATTTT
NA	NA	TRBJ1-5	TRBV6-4	CASSLSPGSNQPQHF	TGTGCCAGCAGTCTCTCTCCAGGGAGCAATCAGCCCCAGCATTTT
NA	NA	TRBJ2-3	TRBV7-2	CASGSQSTDTQYF	TGTGCCAGCGGTTCCCAGAGCACAGATACGCAGTATTTT
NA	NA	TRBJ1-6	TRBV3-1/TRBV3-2	CASSQVAGVNSPLHF	TGTGCCAGCAGCCAAGTGGCGGGGGTTAATTCACCCCTCCACTTT
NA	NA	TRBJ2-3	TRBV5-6	CASSPFGSTDTQYF	TGTGCCAGCAGCCCATTCGGGAGCACAGATACGCAGTATTTT
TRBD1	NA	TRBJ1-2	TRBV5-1	CASSTGTGSSYGYTF	TGCGCCAGCAGCACAGGGACAGGGTCCTCGTATGGCTACACCTTC
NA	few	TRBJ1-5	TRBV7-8	CASSYSGGGQGIYNQPQHF	TGTGCCAGCAGCTATTCGGGGGGAGGGCAGGGGATTTACAATCAGCCCCAGCATTTT